A selection of T cell receptor beta chains follows, all from one sample in a study of PD-1 blockade in classical Hodgkin lymphoma. Produced via immunoSEQ multiplex PCR; TCRdb's table is partial and in-frame only. The table lists about 93,000 clones, about 77% of them singletons. The material was peripheral blood mononuclear cells (PBMCs), obtained before the fourth cycle of nivolumab. These TCRs come from a human donor with classical Hodgkin lymphoma. CDR3s leave out the opening cysteine and the closing phenylalanine or tryptophan.

V: TRBV18
CDR3: ASSPDSRYGYT

V: TRBV4-1
CDR3: ASSQVGTSGSSDTQY

V: TRBV2
CDR3: ASSERGVYSGAYGYT

V: TRBV19
CDR3: ASSRIAEIPGEQY

V: TRBV6-5
CDR3: ASSRDRGTNEKLF

V: TRBV9
CDR3: ASSGGTSGEYNEQF

V: TRBV6-1
CDR3: ASRKRQLNTIY

V: TRBV10-2
CDR3: ASSSTSGAGELF

V: TRBV6-5
CDR3: ASSYSRQGTDTQY

V: TRBV6-5
CDR3: ASSYSGTVNTEAF

V: TRBV19
CDR3: ASSRATGYQPQH

V: TRBV10-3
CDR3: AISDNRRGAGGSVTQY

V: TRBV18
CDR3: ASSPGDRGEGQPQH

V: TRBV6-5
CDR3: ASSYRGYAPYEQY

V: TRBV4-2
CDR3: ASSQDQGTYEQY

V: TRBV6-1
CDR3: ASSTGDGNQPQH

V: TRBV28
CDR3: ASSRQAITADTQY

V: TRBV12-5
CDR3: ASGLTGSVYEQY

V: TRBV5-4
CDR3: ASSGNRVFTEAF

V: TRBV10-3
CDR3: AIRQRGPDEQY

V: TRBV10-3
CDR3: AISDLVPGSYEQY

V: TRBV19
CDR3: ATSLQGFANTGELF

V: TRBV10-3
CDR3: AIKEGVGYEQY

V: TRBV11-2
CDR3: ASSDPPRTGSYEQY

V: TRBV27
CDR3: ASCAGDSYNEQF

V: TRBV7-3
CDR3: ASSLSGTGSPPDTQY

V: TRBV6-6
CDR3: ASSSGWTGSLVGYT

V: TRBV7-9
CDR3: ASNGQGLNNEQF

V: TRBV29-1
CDR3: SVETQPDTQY

V: TRBV7-9
CDR3: ASSPPWAGANTEAF

V: TRBV7-9
CDR3: ASSTRRYTEAF

V: TRBV18
CDR3: ASSPPLQGGSGAIY

V: TRBV10-3
CDR3: AISESRGAGNTIY

V: TRBV19
CDR3: ASSIAWGLAKNIQY

V: TRBV27
CDR3: ASSLGRPYEQY

V: TRBV28
CDR3: ASLAGGFNYGYT

V: TRBV18
CDR3: ASSPPQWGTGELF

V: TRBV7-6
CDR3: ASSQGGARDSPLH

V: TRBV29-1
CDR3: SVDPNTGELF

V: TRBV18
CDR3: ASSPGGIYGYT